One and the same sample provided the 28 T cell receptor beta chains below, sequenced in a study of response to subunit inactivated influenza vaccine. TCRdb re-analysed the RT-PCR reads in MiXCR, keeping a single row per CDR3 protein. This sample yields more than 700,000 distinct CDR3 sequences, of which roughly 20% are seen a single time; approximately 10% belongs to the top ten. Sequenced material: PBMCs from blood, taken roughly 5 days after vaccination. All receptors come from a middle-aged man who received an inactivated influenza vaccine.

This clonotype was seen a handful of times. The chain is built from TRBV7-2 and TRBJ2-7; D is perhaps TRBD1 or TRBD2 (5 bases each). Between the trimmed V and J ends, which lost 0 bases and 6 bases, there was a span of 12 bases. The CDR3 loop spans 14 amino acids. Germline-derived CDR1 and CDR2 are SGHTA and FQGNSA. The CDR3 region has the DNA TGTGCCAGCAGCTTAGCTCTGGGGGAAGGCGAGCAGTACTTC. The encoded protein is CASSLALGEGEQYF.

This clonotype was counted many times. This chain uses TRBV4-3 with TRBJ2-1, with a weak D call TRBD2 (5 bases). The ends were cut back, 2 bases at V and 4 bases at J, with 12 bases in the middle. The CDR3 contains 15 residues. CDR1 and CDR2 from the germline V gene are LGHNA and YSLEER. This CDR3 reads CASSQSGEGYNEQFF. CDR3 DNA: TGCGCCAGCAGCCAATCCGGGGAAGGGTACAATGAGCAGTTCTTC.

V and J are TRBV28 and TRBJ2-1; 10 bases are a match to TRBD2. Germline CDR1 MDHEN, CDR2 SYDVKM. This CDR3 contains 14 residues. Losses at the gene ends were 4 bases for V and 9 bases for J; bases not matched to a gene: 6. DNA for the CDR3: TGTGCCAGCAGTTACAGCGGGGGGGCATTTGAGCAGTTCTTC. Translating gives CASSYSGGAFEQFF.

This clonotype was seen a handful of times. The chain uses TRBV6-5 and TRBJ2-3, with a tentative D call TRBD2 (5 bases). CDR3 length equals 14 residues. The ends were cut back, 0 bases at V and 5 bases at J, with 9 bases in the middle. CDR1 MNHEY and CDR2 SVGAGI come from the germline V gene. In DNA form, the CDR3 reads TGTGCCAGCAGTTACTCGCCGGGGATAGATACGCAGTATTTT. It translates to CASSYSPGIDTQYF.

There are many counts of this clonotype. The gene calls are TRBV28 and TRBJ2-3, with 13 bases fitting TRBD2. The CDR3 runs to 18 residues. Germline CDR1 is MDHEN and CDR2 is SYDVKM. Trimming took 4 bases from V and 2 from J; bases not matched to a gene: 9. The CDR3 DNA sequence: TGTGCCAGCAGTTCTTGGACTAGCGGGAGTAGACCCACAGATACGCAGTATTTT. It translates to CASSSWTSGSRPTDTQYF.

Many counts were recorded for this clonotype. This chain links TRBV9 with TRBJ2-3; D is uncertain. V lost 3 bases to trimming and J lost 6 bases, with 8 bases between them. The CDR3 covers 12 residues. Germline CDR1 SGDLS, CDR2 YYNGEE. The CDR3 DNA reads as TGTGCCAGCAGCGGCCAGCACGATACGCAGTATTTT. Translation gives CASSGQHDTQYF.

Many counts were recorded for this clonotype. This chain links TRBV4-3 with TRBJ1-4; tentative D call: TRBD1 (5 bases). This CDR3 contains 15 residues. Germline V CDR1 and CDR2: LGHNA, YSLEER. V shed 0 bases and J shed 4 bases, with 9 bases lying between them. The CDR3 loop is CASSQDGGGNEKLFF. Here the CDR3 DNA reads TGCGCCAGCAGCCAAGACGGGGGTGGTAATGAAAAACTGTTTTTT.

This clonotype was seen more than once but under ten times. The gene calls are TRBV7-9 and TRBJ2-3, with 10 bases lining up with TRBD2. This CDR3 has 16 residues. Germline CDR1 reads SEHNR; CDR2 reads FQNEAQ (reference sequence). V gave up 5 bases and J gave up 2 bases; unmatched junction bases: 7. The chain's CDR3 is CASSTGTSATTDTQYF. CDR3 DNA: TGTGCCAGCAGCACGGGGACTAGCGCAACCACAGATACGCAGTATTTT. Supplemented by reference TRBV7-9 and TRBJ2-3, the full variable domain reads DTGVSQNPRHKITKRGQNVTFRCDPISEHNRLYWYRQTLGQGPEFLTYFQNEAQLEKSRLLSDRFSAERPKGSFSTLEIQRTEQGDSAMYLCASSTGTSATTDTQYFGPGTRLTVL.

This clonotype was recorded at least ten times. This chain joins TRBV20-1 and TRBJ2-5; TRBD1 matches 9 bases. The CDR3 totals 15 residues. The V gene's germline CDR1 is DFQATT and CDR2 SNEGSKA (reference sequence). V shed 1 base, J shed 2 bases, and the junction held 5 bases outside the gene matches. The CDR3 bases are TGCAGTGCTAGAGCTAGGACAGGGGTACAAGAGACCCAGTACTTC. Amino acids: CSARARTGVQETQYF.

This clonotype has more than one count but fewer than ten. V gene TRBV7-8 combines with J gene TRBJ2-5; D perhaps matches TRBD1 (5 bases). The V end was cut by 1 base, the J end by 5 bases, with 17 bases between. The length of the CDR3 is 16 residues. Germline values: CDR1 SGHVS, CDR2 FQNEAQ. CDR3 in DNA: TGTGCCAGCAGCTTAGATGGCAGGGAAATTTTGGAGACCCAGTACTTC. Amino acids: CASSLDGREILETQYF.

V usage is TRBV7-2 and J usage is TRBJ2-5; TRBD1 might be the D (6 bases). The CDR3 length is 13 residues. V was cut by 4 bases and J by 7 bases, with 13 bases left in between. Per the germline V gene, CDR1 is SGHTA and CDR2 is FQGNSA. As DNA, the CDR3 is TGTGCCAGCAGCTACAGGGACGGAGGGACCCAGTACTTC. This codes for CASSYRDGGTQYF.

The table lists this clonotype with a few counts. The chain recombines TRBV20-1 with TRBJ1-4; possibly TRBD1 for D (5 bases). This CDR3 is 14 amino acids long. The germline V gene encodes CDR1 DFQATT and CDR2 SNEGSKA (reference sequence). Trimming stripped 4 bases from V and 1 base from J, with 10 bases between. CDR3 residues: CSAIYTGTNEKLFF. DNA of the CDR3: TGCAGTGCTATTTATACAGGAACTAATGAAAAACTGTTTTTT.

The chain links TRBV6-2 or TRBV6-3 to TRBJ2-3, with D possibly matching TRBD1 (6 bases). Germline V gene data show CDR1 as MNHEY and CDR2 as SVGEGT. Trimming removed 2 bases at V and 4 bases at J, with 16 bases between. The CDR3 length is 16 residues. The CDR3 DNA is TGTGCCAGCAGTTACCGAACAGGGTTTTCCGCAGATACGCAGTATTTT. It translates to CASSYRTGFSADTQYF.

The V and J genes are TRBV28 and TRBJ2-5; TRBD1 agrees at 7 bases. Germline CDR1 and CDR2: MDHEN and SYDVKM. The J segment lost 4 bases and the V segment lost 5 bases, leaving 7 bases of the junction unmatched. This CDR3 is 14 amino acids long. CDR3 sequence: CASSPLDRAETQYF. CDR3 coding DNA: TGTGCCAGCAGTCCTCTCGACAGGGCAGAGACCCAGTACTTC.

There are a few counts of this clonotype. CDR3 coding DNA: TGTGCCATCAGTGAGTATAAAGAAGGGACAGCCATCTACGAGCAGTACTTC. The encoded protein is CAISEYKEGTAIYEQYF. V usage is TRBV10-3 and J usage is TRBJ2-7; 7 nucleotides match TRBD1. This CDR3 comprises 17 residues. With V trimmed by 1 base and J by 3 bases, 12 bases remained unmatched. Germline V gene data show CDR1 as ENHRY and CDR2 as SYGVKD.

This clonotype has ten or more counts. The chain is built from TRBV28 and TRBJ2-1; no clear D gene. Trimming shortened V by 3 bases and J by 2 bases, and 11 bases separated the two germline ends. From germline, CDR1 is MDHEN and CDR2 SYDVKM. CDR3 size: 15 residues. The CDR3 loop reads CASSFGTLAYNEQFF. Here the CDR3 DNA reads TGTGCCAGCAGTTTTGGCACCTTGGCCTACAATGAGCAGTTCTTC.

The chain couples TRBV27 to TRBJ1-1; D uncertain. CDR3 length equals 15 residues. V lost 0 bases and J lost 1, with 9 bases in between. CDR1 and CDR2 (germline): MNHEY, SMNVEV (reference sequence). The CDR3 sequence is CASSLSGRPNTEAFF. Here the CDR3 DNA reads TGTGCCAGCAGTTTATCGGGCAGGCCGAACACTGAAGCTTTCTTT.

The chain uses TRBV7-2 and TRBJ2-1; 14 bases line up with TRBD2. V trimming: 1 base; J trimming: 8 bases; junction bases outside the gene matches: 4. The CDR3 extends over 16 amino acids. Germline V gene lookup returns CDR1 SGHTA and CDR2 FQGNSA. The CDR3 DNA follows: TGTGCCAGCAGCTTAGAGGGACTAGCGGGAGCCCATGAGCAGTTCTTC. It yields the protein CASSLEGLAGAHEQFF.

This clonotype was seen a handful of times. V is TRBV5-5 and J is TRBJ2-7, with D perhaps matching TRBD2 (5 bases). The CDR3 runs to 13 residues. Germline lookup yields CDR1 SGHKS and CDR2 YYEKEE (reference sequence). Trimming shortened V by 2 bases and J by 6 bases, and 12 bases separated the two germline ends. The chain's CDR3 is CASSLSRAGEQYF. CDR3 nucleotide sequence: TGTGCCAGCAGCTTATCGAGGGCGGGCGAGCAGTACTTC.

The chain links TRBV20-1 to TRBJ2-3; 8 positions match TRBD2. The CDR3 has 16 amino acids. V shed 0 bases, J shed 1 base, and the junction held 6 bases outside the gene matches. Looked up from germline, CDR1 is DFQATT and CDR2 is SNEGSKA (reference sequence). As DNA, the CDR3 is TGCAGTGCTAGAGATCGCGGGGGGCGAGGCACAGATACGCAGTATTTT. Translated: CSARDRGGRGTDTQYF.

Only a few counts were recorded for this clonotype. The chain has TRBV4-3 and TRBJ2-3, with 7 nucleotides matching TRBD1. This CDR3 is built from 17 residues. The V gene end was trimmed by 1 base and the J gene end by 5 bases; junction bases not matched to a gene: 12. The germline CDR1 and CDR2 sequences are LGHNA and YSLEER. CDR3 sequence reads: CASSQAGTAHQRDTQYF. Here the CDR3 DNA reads TGCGCCAGCAGCCAAGCCGGGACAGCCCACCAGCGAGATACGCAGTATTTT.

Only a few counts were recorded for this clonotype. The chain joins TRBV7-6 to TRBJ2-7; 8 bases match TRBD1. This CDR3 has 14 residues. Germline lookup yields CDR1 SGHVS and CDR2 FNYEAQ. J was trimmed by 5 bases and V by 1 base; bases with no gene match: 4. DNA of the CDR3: TGTGCCAGCAGCTTAGGGACAGGGTACCACGAGCAGTACTTC. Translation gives CASSLGTGYHEQYF.

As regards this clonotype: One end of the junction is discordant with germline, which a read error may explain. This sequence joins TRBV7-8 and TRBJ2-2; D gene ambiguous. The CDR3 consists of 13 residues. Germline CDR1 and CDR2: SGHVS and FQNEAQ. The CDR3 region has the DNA TGTGCCGGCAGTCGCGAACTCGATGGGGAGCTGTTTTTT. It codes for CAGSRELDGELFF.

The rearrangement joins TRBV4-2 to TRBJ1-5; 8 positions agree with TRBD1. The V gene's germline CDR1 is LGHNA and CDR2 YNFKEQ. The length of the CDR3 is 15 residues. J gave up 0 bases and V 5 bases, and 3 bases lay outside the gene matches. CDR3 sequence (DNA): TGTGCCAGCAGCTATACAGGGGGTAGCAATCAGCCCCAGCATTTT. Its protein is CASSYTGGSNQPQHF.

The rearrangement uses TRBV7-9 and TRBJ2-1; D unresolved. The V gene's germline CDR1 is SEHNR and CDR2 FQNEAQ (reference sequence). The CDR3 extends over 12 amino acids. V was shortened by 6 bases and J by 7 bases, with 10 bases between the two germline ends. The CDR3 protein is CASRPDLNEQFF. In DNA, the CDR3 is TGTGCCAGCAGACCTGACCTTAATGAGCAGTTCTTC.

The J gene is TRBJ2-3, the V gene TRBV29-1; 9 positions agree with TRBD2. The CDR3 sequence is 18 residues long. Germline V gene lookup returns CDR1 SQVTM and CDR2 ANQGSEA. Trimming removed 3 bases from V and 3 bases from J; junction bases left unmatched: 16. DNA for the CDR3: TGCAGCGTTGATGGTTTAGCGGGAGAGGCTGGAGGGACAGATACGCAGTATTTT. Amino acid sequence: CSVDGLAGEAGGTDTQYF.

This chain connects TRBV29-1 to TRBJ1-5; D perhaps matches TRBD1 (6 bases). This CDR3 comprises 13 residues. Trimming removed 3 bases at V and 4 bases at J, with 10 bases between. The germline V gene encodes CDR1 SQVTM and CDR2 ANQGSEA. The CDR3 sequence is CSVDGGLNQPQHF. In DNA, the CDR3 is TGCAGCGTTGATGGGGGGCTAAATCAGCCCCAGCATTTT.

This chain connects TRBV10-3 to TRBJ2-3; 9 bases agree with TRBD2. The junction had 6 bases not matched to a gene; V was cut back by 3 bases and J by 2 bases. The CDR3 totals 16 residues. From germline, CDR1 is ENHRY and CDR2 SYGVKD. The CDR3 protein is CAISDLAGQNTDTQYF. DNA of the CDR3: TGTGCCATCAGTGATCTAGCGGGACAAAACACAGATACGCAGTATTTT.